This T cell receptor (beta chain) was identified in a study of blood T cells in healthy people across ages. Germline CDR1 MNHNS, CDR2 SASEGT. The CDR3 is 13 amino acids. Primed by a sample-barcoded 5' primer and a J-beta primer mix, a second PCR proceeded for 7 to 11 cycles. TCRdb called the 5' RACE reads again in MiXCR, with one record for every CDR3 protein. The top ten hold about 2.9% of the sample, which has around 800,000 distinct CDR3 sequences, around 25% seen once. Findings and limits, study-wide: The authors considered diversity estimates from one million T cells to be underestimates.

About this clonotype itself: Antigen: not known.

These data also featured in a second study, about T cells of mothers and their children. As that report states: Donation involved three healthy Caucasian mothers and the six children that they had. The data showed no persistent microchimeric T cell clones.

Sequencing was performed on blood. The TCR was taken from a boy aged 5 to 17 in good health. The V call is TRBV6-1, the J call TRBJ2-5, with D tentatively TRBD1 (6 bases). The J call is doubtful: the DNA matches TRBJ2-7 better. The CDR3 DNA reads as TGTGCCAGCAGTACAGGGCTCCCAGGCGAGCAGTACTTC. It codes for CASSTGLPGEQYF.